The clone carrying this TCR beta chain was seen a few times. The antigen remains unidentified. TCRdb recomputed calls from the 5' RACE reads with MiXCR, one row per CDR3 protein. This table has 450,000 or so distinct CDR3 sequences, roughly an eighth appearing once. This sample stems from a study of identical twins. Overall study findings and caveats: Insertions were reduced in abundant cord blood beta clonotypes but not in memory repertoires.

Trimming at V came to 5 bases and at J to 7 bases, leaving 3 bases not matched to a gene. Germline CDR1 DFQATT, CDR2 SNEGSKA (reference sequence). The CDR3 loop spans 13 amino acids. This sample was also put to use in a study of yellow fever vaccine responses in identical twins.

The chain has TRBV20-1 and TRBJ1-6; 9 bases match TRBD1. The specimen sequenced was CD4+ T cells sorted from blood. The clonotype comes from a woman aged 18 to 35 in good health. The CDR3 nucleotides read TGCAGTGCTTCGGGACAGGGCAATTCACCCCTCCACTTT. This sequence encodes CSASGQGNSPLHF.